The 17 T cell receptor beta chains below all came from one sample that was sequenced in a study of PD-1 blockade in classical Hodgkin lymphoma. Relapses following autologous stem cell transplantation were seen in all patients, with brentuximab vedotin exposure varying. Some clones are missing from TCRdb's copy, which holds only in-frame ones; the method was immunoSEQ multiplex PCR. The table includes 100,000 to 120,000 clones, roughly 87% detected once. The sample was peripheral blood mononuclear cells (PBMCs), taken before the second cycle of nivolumab. Receptor source: a human donor with classical Hodgkin lymphoma.

V usage is TRBV27 and J usage is TRBJ1-6; D gene unclear. The CDR3 covers 13 residues. CDR1 is MNHEY and CDR2 is SMNVEV in the germline V gene (reference sequence). V lost 4 bases to trimming and J lost 14 bases, with 15 bases between them. CDR3 nucleotide sequence: TGTGCCAGCAGTTCTCAGACTCAGATGGCCCTCCACTTT. Amino acids: CASSSQTQMALHF.

The CDR3 sequence: CAWRGVSYEQYF. CDR3 DNA sequence: TGTGCCTGGAGGGGGGTCTCCTACGAGCAGTACTTC. This chain connects TRBV30 to TRBJ2-7, with D possibly called TRBD1 or TRBD2 (5 bases each). CDR1 is GTSNPN, CDR2 SVGIG, per germline (reference sequence). The CDR3 contains 12 residues. Between the trimmed V and J ends, which lost 3 bases and 0 bases, there was a span of 6 bases.

The chain joins TRBV4-3 to TRBJ2-2; D unclear. The germline V and J ends were trimmed by 1 base and 3 bases, with 18 bases remaining between them. Looked up from germline, CDR1 is LGHNA and CDR2 is YSLEER. The CDR3 is 18 amino acids. The CDR3 DNA follows: TGCGCCAGCAGCCAAGGAGTGGCTGTGATGCTGGACACCGGGGAGCTGTTTTTT. Its protein is CASSQGVAVMLDTGELFF.

V and J are TRBV28 and TRBJ1-3, with 8 positions matching TRBD1. Germline-derived CDR1 and CDR2 are MDHEN and SYDVKM. This CDR3 is 15 amino acids long. With 5 bases clipped from V and 7 bases from J, the junction kept 10 bases outside the gene matches. The CDR3 loop reads CASSPQGARWNTIYF. As DNA, the CDR3 is TGTGCCAGCAGTCCCCAGGGGGCGAGGTGGAACACCATATATTTT.

The rearrangement uses TRBV19 and TRBJ2-7; 9 bases are shared with TRBD1. The CDR3 is made up of 15 amino acids. Per germline, CDR1 LNHDA and CDR2 SQIVND (reference sequence). Trimming removed 3 bases from V and 3 bases from J; junction bases left unmatched: 6. CDR3 nucleotides: TGTGCCAGTAGTATCGGGACAGGGCTTATCTACGAGCAGTACTTC. Protein sequence: CASSIGTGLIYEQYF.

A single count supports this clone. This chain links TRBV25-1 with TRBJ2-1; no firm D call. V was clipped by 5 bases and J by 0 bases, with 20 bases between them. The CDR3 is 18 residues long. CDR1 MGHDK and CDR2 SYGVNS come from the germline V gene. The CDR3 protein is CASSNLNLGESSYNEQFF. In DNA form, the CDR3 reads TGTGCCAGCAGTAATCTTAATTTGGGTGAGAGCTCCTACAATGAGCAGTTCTTC.

This clone was seen a few times. The J gene is TRBJ1-6, the V gene TRBV28, with TRBD1 as a possible D gene (5 bases). Germline lookup yields CDR1 MDHEN and CDR2 SYDVKM. V was clipped by 5 bases and J by 6 bases, with 11 bases between them. The CDR3 is 14 amino acids. The CDR3: CASSVGVINSPLHF. CDR3 bases: TGTGCCAGCAGTGTAGGGGTTATTAATTCACCCCTCCACTTT. The entire variable domain, with the rest obtained from reference TRBV28 and TRBJ1-6, is as follows: DVKVTQSSRYLVKRTGEKVFLECVQDMDHENMFWYRQDPGLGLRLIYFSYDVKMKEKGDIPEGYSVSREKKERFSLILESASTNQTSMYLCASSVGVINSPLHFGNGTRLTVT.

The rearrangement links TRBV28 to TRBJ2-3; D remains unclear. The CDR3 sequence is 18 residues long. V was cut by 5 bases and J by 1 base, with 22 bases left in between. Germline V gene lookup returns CDR1 MDHEN and CDR2 SYDVKM. The CDR3 loop reads CASSPYGVGSEGTDTQYF. DNA for the CDR3: TGTGCCAGCAGTCCATATGGGGTGGGGTCTGAGGGCACAGATACGCAGTATTTT.

This chain's CDR3 is CASSSGARNNEQFF. For the CDR3, the DNA is TGTGCCAGTAGTTCTGGGGCACGGAACAATGAGCAGTTCTTC. V is TRBV19 and J is TRBJ2-1; D perhaps matches TRBD1 (5 bases). Trimming pared 5 bases from V and 5 bases from J, leaving 13 bases between. Germline V gene data show CDR1 as LNHDA and CDR2 as SQIVND (reference sequence). This CDR3 has 14 residues. Variable domain in full (rest from reference TRBV19 and TRBJ2-1): DGGITQSPKYLFRKEGQNVTLSCEQNLNHDAMYWYRQDPGQGLRLIYYSQIVNDFQKGDIAEGYSVSREKKESFPLTVTSAQKNPTAFYLCASSSGARNNEQFFGPGTRLTVL.

V and J are TRBV5-1 and TRBJ2-7; TRBD1 agrees at 10 bases. J lost 3 bases, V lost 3 bases, and 3 bases had no gene match. Germline V gene data show CDR1 as SGHRS and CDR2 as YFSETQ. The CDR3 spans 14 residues. The CDR3 here is CASSSTGGVYEQYF. CDR3 coding DNA: TGCGCCAGCAGCTCGACAGGGGGCGTCTACGAGCAGTACTTC.

This clone was seen a single time. The J gene is TRBJ1-1, the V gene TRBV19; 7 bases agree with TRBD1. The CDR3 totals 17 residues. Trimming removed 5 bases from V and 6 bases from J; junction bases left unmatched: 18. CDR1 is LNHDA and CDR2 is SQIVND in the germline V gene (reference sequence). CDR3 in DNA: TGTGCCAGTAGTTCGTACCCCAGGGGGGCCCAGGGTGCTGAAGCTTTCTTT. Protein sequence: CASSSYPRGAQGAEAFF.

The V and J genes are TRBV6-4 and TRBJ2-7; 10 nucleotides match TRBD2. After removal of 9 bases from V and 3 bases from J, the junction contained 11 bases not matched to a gene. The CDR3 runs to 15 residues. Per germline, CDR1 MRHNA and CDR2 SNTAGT. The chain's CDR3 is CASRTLAGQLYEQYF. CDR3 in DNA: TGTGCCAGTAGGACACTAGCGGGACAACTCTACGAGCAGTACTTC.

This clone was counted between two and nine times. The chain links TRBV6-5 to TRBJ1-5, with a weak D call TRBD1 (5 bases). V lost 6 bases and J 5 bases, leaving 14 bases between the germline ends. CDR1 and CDR2 from the germline V gene are MNHEY and SVGAGI. The CDR3 spans 14 residues. In nucleotides, the CDR3 is TGTGCCAGCAGGGATTCAGGGTCGGATCAGCCCCAGCATTTT. It codes for CASRDSGSDQPQHF.

The chain is built from TRBV5-1 and TRBJ2-4; 11 nucleotides align to TRBD1. The J segment lost 4 bases and the V segment lost 4 bases, leaving 4 bases of the junction unmatched. From germline, CDR1 is SGHRS and CDR2 YFSETQ. The CDR3 is 15 amino acids. The CDR3 is CASSPGQGDKNIQYF. In nucleotides, the CDR3 is TGCGCCAGCAGCCCGGGACAGGGGGATAAAAACATTCAGTACTTC.

CDR3 region: CATSGTAGNAYEQYF. CDR3 in DNA: TGTGCCACCAGCGGTACGGCAGGGAATGCCTACGAGCAGTACTTC. The chain joins TRBV19 to TRBJ2-7; the D call may be TRBD1 or TRBD2 (5 bases each). V lost 10 bases to trimming and J lost 2 bases, with 21 bases between them. The CDR3 loop spans 15 amino acids. CDR1 and CDR2 (germline): LNHDA, SQIVND (reference sequence).

The chain couples TRBV9 to TRBJ2-1; TRBD2 agrees at 11 bases. Germline CDR1 reads SGDLS; CDR2 reads YYNGEE. CDR3 size: 17 residues. V shed 4 bases and J 0 bases; nucleotides not matched to a gene: 6. CDR3 protein: CASSPIAGGSSYNEQFF. The DNA for the CDR3 is TGTGCCAGCAGCCCAATAGCGGGAGGGAGCTCCTACAATGAGCAGTTCTTC.

Only one count was recorded for this clone. The chain has TRBV10-2 and TRBJ1-1; no firm D call. From germline, CDR1 is WSHSY and CDR2 SAAADI. The germline V and J ends were trimmed by 3 bases and 4 bases, with 9 bases remaining between them. The CDR3 length is 13 residues. This CDR3 is CASSDSGSTEAFF. The DNA for the CDR3 is TGCGCCAGCAGTGATTCTGGGAGCACTGAAGCTTTCTTT.